This T cell receptor beta chain was identified during a study of long-term antiretroviral therapy in people with HIV. About this clone itself: The antigen is unknown.

The content of samples before DNA extraction was about 0.85-11 million cryopreserved PBMC. At the survey level, the v3.0 immunoSEQ assay was run. Clones were sequenced by immunoSEQ multiplex PCR, and TCRdb holds only the in-frame ones, with some missing. The repertoire holds 25,000 to 35,000 clones, with roughly 96% as singletons. This CDR3 contains 17 residues. CDR1 SGHNT and CDR2 YYREEE come from the germline V gene (reference sequence). V was pared by 3 bases and J by 6 bases, with 8 bases of the junction left unmatched. Study-wide points: Missing from the dataset were any data on ART adherence, viral resistance or therapy changes. Blood dating 2004 to 2017 may reflect older ART regimens. The range of CDR3 lengths in HIV repertoires proved narrower than that found in controls.

This rearrangement joins TRBV5-4 to TRBJ2-1; 14 positions agree with TRBD2. The clonotype was recovered from a man aged 30 to 39 with HIV. Here the sequenced sample was unsorted PBMCs, taken roughly 6 years after starting antiretroviral therapy. The CDR3 DNA reads as TGTGCCAGCAGCTCTGGGACTAGCGGGAGTTGGATCAATGAGCAGTTCTTC. This gives the protein CASSSGTSGSWINEQFF.